The present T cell receptor beta chain was sequenced within a study of type 1 regulatory T cells. Looking at the study overall: T-allo10 is a Tr1-enriched, alloantigen-specific CD4 T cell product made in vitro.

Comments on this clonotype: Its antigen is unidentified.

V was clipped by 6 bases and J by 0 bases, with 11 bases between them. The CDR3 has 15 residues. Using its own MiXCR run on the reads, TCRdb lists one record per CDR3 protein. Of about 62,000 distinct CDR3 sequences listed, approximately 60% were seen once; the top ten hold over 1.5%. The specimen sequenced was cultured non-Tr1 T cells, either the whole culture or a sorted T cell fraction (not recorded which). The clonotype comes from a human donor in good health. V usage is TRBV12-3 or TRBV12-4 and J usage is TRBJ2-2, with D possibly being TRBD2 (6 bases). The CDR3 DNA follows: TGTGCCAGCAGCCGCGGGACGGCGAACACCGGGGAGCTGTTTTTT. As protein: CASSRGTANTGELFF.